The clone carrying this T cell receptor (beta chain) was detected a few times. There are 13 residues in the CDR3. Germline V gives CDR1 SEHNR, CDR2 FQNEAQ (reference sequence). V was clipped by 1 base and J by 7 bases, with 9 bases between them. This sample was taken from a study of blood T cell repertoires in COVID-19. On the study more broadly: Italy, Spain and the United States were the sources of the convalescent and acute COVID-19 samples. The analysed material was cDNA or gDNA that came from T cells, B-cell-depleted T cells, or PBMCs.

Per the study methods: Estimation of nucleated cell counts relied on the amplification of reference gene primers. Clones were read by immunoSEQ multiplex PCR, and TCRdb kept only the in-frame ones, dropping some. D and trimming were read from the DNA, whereas the V and J calls and clone size are those reported in that table. The sample has approximately 66,000 clones, nearly 90% seen once. The receptor was isolated from a man in his sixties with acute or convalescent COVID-19. The material sequenced was peripheral blood. The V gene is TRBV7-9, the J gene TRBJ2-3; D remains ambiguous. The CDR3 nucleotides read TGTGCCAGCAGCTTAGGTGCGGTGAATACGCAGTATTTT. It codes for CASSLGAVNTQYF.